The source of this T cell receptor (beta chain) is a study of CD8 T cells in Susac syndrome. Overall study: Blood was drawn from patients with Susac syndrome. At that point, they were therapy-naive, on corticosteroids, or on intravenous immunoglobulin alone.

Reverse transcription of about 0.5 to 1 ug RNA was carried out with random hexamers. TCRdb redid the calling of the immunoSEQ multiplex PCR reads with MiXCR, one entry per CDR3 protein. Of more than 80,000 distinct CDR3 sequences in the sample, approximately 94% were seen once. Between the trimmed V and J ends, which lost 5 bases and 9 bases, there was a span of 17 bases. Germline-derived CDR1 and CDR2 are SGHAT and FQNNGV. The CDR3 is made up of 14 amino acids. The clonotype was recovered from a human donor with Susac syndrome. Input material: CD8+ T cells from PBMCs. The rearrangement links TRBV11-2 to TRBJ1-3; D unresolved. Here the CDR3 reads CASSPLTSVSTIYF. The CDR3 DNA reads TGTGCCAGCAGCCCCCTCACATCGGTTTCCACCATATATTTT.